This T cell receptor beta chain was obtained from a study of T cell repertoires in cytomegalovirus infection. Whole-study context: CMV infection together with matching HLA type was indicated by public TCR beta signatures.

V lost 4 bases, J lost 7 bases, and 1 base stayed unmatched. CDR1 MNHNS and CDR2 SASEGT come from the germline V gene. This CDR3 region has 12 residues. TCRdb called the reads again in MiXCR, with one record for every CDR3 protein. The sample holds roughly 500,000 distinct CDR3 sequences, around 35% seen once. This clonotype was counted only a few times. The target antigen is unknown. The sequence derives from a human donor in good health (CMV status not recorded). Some clones in this sample may be carry-over from other donors' samples. The chain is built from TRBV6-1 and TRBJ2-1; 7 bases match TRBD2. The sequencing here drew on cultured PBMCs, taken from culture after CMV antigen stimulation. CDR3: CASSAAGNEQFF. The CDR3 coding sequence is TGTGCCAGCAGTGCAGCGGGAAATGAGCAGTTCTTC.